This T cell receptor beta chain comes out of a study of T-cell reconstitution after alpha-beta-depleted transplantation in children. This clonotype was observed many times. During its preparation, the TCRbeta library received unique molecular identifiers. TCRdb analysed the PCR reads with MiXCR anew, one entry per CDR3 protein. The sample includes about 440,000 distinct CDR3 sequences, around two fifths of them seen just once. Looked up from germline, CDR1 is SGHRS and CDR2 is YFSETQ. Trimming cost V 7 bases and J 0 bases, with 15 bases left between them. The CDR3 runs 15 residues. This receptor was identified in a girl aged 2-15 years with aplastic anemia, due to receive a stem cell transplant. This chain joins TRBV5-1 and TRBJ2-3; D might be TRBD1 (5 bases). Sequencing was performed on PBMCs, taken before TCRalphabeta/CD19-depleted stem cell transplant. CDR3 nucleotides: TGCGCCAGCGGAAAGACAGCCCCGAGCACAGATACGCAGTATTTT. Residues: CASGKTAPSTDTQYF.